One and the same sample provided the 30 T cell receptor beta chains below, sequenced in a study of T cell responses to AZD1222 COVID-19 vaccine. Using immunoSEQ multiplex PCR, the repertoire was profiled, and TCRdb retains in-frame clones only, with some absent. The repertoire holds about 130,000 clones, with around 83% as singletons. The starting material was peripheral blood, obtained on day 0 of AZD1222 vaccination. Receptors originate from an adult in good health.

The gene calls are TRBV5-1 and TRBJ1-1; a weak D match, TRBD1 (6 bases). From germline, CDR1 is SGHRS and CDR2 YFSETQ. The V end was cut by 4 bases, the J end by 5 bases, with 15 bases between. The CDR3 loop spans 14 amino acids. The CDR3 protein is CASSGGGRDTEAFF. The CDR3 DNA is TGCGCCAGCAGCGGGGGCGGTCGTGATACTGAAGCTTTCTTT. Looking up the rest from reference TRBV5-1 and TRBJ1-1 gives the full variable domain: KAGVTQTPRYLIKTRGQQVTLSCSPISGHRSVSWYQQTPGQGLQFLFEYFSETQRNKGNFPGRFSGRQFSNSRSEMNVSTLELGDSALYLCASSGGGRDTEAFFGQGTRLTVV.

CDR3 residues: CASLRGGSGETQYF. CDR3 coding DNA: TGCGCCAGCCTAAGGGGGGGATCGGGAGAGACCCAGTACTTC. The chain has TRBV10-2 and TRBJ2-5; weak D call: TRBD2 (7 bases). Germline assignment: CDR1 WSHSY and CDR2 SAAADI. There are 14 residues in the CDR3. The ends were cut back, 8 bases at V and 4 bases at J, with 17 bases in the middle.

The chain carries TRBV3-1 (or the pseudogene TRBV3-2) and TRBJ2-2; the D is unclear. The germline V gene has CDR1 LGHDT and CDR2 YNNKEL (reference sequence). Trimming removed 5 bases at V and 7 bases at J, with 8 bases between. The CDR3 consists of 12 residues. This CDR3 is CASSKTVGELFF. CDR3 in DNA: TGTGCCAGCAGCAAGACCGTCGGGGAGCTGTTTTTT.

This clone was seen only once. The CDR3 is CASSLPNRGEPSTDTQYF. CDR3 nucleotide sequence: TGCGCCAGCAGCTTGCCGAACAGGGGGGAACCTAGCACAGATACGCAGTATTTT. The chain couples TRBV5-1 to TRBJ2-3, with TRBD1 identical over 8 bases. CDR3 length equals 18 residues. The junction had 10 bases not matched to a gene; V was cut back by 1 base and J by 0 bases. Germline values: CDR1 SGHRS, CDR2 YFSETQ.

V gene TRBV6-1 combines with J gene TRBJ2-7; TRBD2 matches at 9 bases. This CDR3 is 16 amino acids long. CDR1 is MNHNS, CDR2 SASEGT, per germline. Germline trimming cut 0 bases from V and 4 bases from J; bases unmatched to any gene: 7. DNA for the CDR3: TGTGCCAGCAGTGAAGCAGTAGCGGGAGAGAGTTACGAGCAGTACTTC. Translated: CASSEAVAGESYEQYF.

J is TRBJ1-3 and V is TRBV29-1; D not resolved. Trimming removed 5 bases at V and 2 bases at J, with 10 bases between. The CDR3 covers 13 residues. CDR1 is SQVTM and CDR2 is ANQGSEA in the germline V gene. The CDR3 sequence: CSVLLDAGNTIYF. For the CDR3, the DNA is TGCAGCGTTCTTCTGGACGCTGGAAACACCATATATTTT.

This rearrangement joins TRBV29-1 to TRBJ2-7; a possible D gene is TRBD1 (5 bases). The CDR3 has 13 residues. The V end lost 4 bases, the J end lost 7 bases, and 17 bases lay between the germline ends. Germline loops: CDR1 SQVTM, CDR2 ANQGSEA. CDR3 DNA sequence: TGCAGCGTTGGAAGGTCAGGGCTTCGGGAGCAGTACTTC. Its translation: CSVGRSGLREQYF.

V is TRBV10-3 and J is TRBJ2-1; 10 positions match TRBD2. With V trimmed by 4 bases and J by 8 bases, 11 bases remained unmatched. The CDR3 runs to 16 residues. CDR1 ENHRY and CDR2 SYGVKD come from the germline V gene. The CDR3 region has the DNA TGTGCCATCAGTGGTAGCGGGGGGCCAGGCCTCTATGAGCAGTTCTTC. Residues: CAISGSGGPGLYEQFF.

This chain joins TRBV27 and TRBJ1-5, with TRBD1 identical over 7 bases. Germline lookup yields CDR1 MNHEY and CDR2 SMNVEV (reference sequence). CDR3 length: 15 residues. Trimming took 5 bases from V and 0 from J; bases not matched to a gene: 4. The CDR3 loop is CASSIGGLSNQPQHF. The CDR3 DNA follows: TGTGCCAGCAGTATAGGGGGCCTTAGCAATCAGCCCCAGCATTTT.

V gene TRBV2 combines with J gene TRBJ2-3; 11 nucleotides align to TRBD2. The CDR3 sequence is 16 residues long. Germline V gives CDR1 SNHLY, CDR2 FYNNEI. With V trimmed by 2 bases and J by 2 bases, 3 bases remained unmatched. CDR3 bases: TGTGCCAGCAGTGAACTAGCGGGGGGACACACAGATACGCAGTATTTT. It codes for CASSELAGGHTDTQYF.

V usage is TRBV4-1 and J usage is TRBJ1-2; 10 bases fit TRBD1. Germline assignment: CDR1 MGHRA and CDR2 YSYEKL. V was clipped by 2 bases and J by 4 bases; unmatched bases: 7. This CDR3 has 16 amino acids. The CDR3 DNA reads TGCGCCAGCAGCCAAACCGGGACAGGGGACTTCTATGGCTACACCTTC. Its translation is CASSQTGTGDFYGYTF.

Here the CDR3 reads CSVEIGPRTGGNYGYTF. The CDR3 DNA reads TGCAGCGTTGAGATCGGACCTAGGACAGGGGGAAACTATGGCTACACCTTC. This chain links TRBV29-1 with TRBJ1-2; 10 nucleotides align to TRBD1. V dropped 3 bases and J dropped 2; count of bases not matched to a gene: 12. Germline V CDR1 and CDR2: SQVTM, ANQGSEA. This CDR3 has 17 residues.

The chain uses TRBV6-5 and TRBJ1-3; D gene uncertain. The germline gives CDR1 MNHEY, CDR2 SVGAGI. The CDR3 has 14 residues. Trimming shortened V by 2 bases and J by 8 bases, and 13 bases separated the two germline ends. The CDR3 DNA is TGTGCCAGCAGTTACGACACCGTGAGAGACACCATATATTTT. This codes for CASSYDTVRDTIYF.

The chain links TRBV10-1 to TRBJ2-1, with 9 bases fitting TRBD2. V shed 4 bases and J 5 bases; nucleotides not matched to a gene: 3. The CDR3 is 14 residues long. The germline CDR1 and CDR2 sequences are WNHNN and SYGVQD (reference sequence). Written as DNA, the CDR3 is TGCGCCAGCAGTGGTAGCGGGAGCGACAATGAGCAGTTCTTC. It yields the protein CASSGSGSDNEQFF.

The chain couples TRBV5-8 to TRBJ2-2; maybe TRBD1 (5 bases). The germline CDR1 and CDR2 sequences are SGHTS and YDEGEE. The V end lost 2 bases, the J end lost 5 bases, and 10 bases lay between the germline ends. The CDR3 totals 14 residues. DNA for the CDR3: TGTGCCAGCAGCTTCCAGGGTGGAACCGGGGAGCTGTTTTTT. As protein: CASSFQGGTGELFF.

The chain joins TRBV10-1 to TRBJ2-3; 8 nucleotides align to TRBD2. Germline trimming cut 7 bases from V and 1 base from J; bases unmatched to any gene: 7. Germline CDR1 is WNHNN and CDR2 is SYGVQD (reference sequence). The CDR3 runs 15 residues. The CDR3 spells CASKRGKLGTDTQYF. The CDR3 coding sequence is TGCGCCAGCAAGCGGGGGAAATTGGGCACAGATACGCAGTATTTT.

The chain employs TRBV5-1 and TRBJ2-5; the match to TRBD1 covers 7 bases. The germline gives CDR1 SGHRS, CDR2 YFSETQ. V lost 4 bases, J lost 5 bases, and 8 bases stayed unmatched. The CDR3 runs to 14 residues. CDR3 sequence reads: CASSGEAGGETQYF. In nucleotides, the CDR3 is TGCGCCAGCAGCGGCGAAGCAGGGGGTGAGACCCAGTACTTC.

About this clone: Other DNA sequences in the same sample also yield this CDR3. As DNA, the CDR3 is TGTGCCAGCTCACCAGTCCCGGAGACCCAGTACTTC. Residues: CASSPVPETQYF. J is TRBJ2-5 and V is TRBV18; D is unclear. CDR1 and CDR2 from the germline V gene are KGHSH and LQKENI. The CDR3 sequence is 12 residues long. Trimming took 2 bases from V and 5 from J, leaving 6 bases between them. The complete variable domain, with remaining parts taken from reference TRBV18 and TRBJ2-5, reads NAGVMQNPRHLVRRRGQEARLRCSPMKGHSHVYWYRQLPEEGLKFMVYLQKENIIDESGMPKERFSAEFPKEGPSILRIQQVVRGDSAAYFCASSPVPETQYFGPGTRLLVL.

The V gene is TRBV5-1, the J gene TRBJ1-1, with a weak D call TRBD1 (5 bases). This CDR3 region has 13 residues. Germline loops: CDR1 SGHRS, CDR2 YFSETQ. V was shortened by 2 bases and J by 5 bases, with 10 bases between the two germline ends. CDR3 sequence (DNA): TGCGCCAGCAGCTTCATGGGGGGAACTGAAGCTTTCTTT. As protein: CASSFMGGTEAFF. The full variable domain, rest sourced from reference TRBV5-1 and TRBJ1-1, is KAGVTQTPRYLIKTRGQQVTLSCSPISGHRSVSWYQQTPGQGLQFLFEYFSETQRNKGNFPGRFSGRQFSNSRSEMNVSTLELGDSALYLCASSFMGGTEAFFGQGTRLTVV.

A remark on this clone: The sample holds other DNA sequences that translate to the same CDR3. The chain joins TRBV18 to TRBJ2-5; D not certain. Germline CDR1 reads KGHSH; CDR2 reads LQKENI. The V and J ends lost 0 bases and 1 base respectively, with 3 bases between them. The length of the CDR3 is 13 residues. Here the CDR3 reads CASSPPSQETQYF. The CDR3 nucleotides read TGTGCCAGCTCACCACCGTCCCAAGAGACCCAGTACTTC. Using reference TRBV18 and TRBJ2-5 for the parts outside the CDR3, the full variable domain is NAGVMQNPRHLVRRRGQEARLRCSPMKGHSHVYWYRQLPEEGLKFMVYLQKENIIDESGMPKERFSAEFPKEGPSILRIQQVVRGDSAAYFCASSPPSQETQYFGPGTRLLVL.

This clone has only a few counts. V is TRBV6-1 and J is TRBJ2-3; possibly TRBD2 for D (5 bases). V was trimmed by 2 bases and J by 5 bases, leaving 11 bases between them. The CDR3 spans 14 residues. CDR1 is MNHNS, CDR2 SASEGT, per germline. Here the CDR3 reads CASSETLAKDTQYF. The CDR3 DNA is TGTGCCAGCAGTGAAACTCTAGCAAAAGATACGCAGTATTTT.

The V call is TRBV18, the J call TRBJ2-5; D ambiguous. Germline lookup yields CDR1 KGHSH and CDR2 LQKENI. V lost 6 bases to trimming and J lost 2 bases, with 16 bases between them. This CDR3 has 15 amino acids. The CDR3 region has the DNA TGTGCCAGCTCTCGTTCCCTAGGTTCTCAAGAGACCCAGTACTTC. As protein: CASSRSLGSQETQYF.

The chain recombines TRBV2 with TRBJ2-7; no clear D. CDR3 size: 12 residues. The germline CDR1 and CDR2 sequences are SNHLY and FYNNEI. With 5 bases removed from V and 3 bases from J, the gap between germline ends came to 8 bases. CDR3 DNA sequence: TGTGCCAGCAGTCTTTATCACTACGAGCAGTACTTC. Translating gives CASSLYHYEQYF.

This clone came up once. The CDR3 region is CASSPDRASTGELFF. The CDR3 nucleotides are TGTGCCAGTAGTCCGGACAGGGCGAGCACCGGGGAGCTGTTTTTT. The V call is TRBV19, the J call TRBJ2-2; 8 bases line up with TRBD1. The trim removed 5 bases at V and 4 bases at J, leaving 6 bases unmatched. Looked up from germline, CDR1 is LNHDA and CDR2 is SQIVND (reference sequence). The CDR3 runs 15 residues.

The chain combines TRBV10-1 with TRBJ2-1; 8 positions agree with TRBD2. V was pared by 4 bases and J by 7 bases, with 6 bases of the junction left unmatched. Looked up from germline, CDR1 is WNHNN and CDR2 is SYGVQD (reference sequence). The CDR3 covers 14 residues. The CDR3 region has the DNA TGCGCCAGCAGTGGAATAGCGGGATTTAATGAGCAGTTCTTC. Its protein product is CASSGIAGFNEQFF.

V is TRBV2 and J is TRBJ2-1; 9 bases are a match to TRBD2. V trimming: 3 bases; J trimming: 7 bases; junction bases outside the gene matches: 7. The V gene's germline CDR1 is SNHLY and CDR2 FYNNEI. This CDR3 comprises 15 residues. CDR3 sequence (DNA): TGTGCCAGCAGTGAGGCGGGGGGGCTGTTAAATGAGCAGTTCTTC. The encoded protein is CASSEAGGLLNEQFF.

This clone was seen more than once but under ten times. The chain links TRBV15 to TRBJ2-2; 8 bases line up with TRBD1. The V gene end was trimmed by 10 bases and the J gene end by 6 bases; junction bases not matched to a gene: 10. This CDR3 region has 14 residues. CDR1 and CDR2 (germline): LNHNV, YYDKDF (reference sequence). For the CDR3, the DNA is TGTGCCAGCAGACCAGGGGGCGCGCCCGGGGAGCTGTTTTTT. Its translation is CASRPGGAPGELFF.

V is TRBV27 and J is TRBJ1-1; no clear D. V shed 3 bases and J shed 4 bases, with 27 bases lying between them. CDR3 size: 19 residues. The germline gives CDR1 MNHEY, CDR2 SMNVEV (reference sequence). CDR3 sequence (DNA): TGTGCCAGCAGTTTTACATCGCGGGGATGGGCTCCGGGGAGCACTGAAGCTTTCTTT. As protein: CASSFTSRGWAPGSTEAFF.

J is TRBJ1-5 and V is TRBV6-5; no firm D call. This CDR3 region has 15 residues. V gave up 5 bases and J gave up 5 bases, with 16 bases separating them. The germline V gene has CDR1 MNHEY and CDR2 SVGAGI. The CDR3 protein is CASSQIYRIDQPQHF. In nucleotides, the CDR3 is TGTGCCAGCAGTCAAATCTATAGGATCGATCAGCCCCAGCATTTT.

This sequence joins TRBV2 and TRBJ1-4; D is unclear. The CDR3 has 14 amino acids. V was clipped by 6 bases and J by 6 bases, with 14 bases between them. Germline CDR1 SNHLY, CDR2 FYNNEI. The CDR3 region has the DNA TGTGCCAGCAGCTTGACCCTGGCGTATGAAAAACTGTTTTTT. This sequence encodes CASSLTLAYEKLFF.